This note documents a single T cell receptor (beta chain) sequence. The sample belongs to a study of blood T cell repertoires in COVID-19. Across the whole study: The United States, Italy and Spain were the sources of the acute and convalescent COVID-19 samples. PBMCs, B-cell-depleted T cells, or T cells were the source of the cDNA or gDNA that made up the material.

Under the authors' procedure: Scientists estimated how many nucleated cells there were by amplifying reference gene primers. Some clones are missing from TCRdb's copy, which holds only in-frame ones; the method was immunoSEQ multiplex PCR. V and J calls and clone size are those listed in that table; D and trimming were worked out from the DNA. The sample lists approximately 250,000 clones, approximately 82% occurring once. Trimming took 7 bases from V and 3 from J, leaving 12 bases between them. This CDR3 comprises 13 residues. Germline-derived CDR1 and CDR2 are WSHSY and SAAADI. The genes are TRBV10-2 and TRBJ1-1; unclear D gene. The specimen sequenced was peripheral blood. This sequence was found in a man aged 60 to 69 who had recovered from COVID-19. In nucleotides, the CDR3 is TGCGCCAGCAAGGCAGGCGACCACACTGAAGCTTTCTTT. Translated: CASKAGDHTEAFF.